This record covers a single T cell receptor (beta chain). Its antigen remains unknown. The data belong to a study of T-cell memory formation after mild COVID-19. Study results and limitations: The CD4+ clones that contracted clustered mainly within CM and EM, and the CD8+ clones concentrated in EMRA. Prior to infection, memory already included some responding clones, suggesting cross-reactive memory joined.

TCRdb used MiXCR to reprocess the 5' RACE reads, holding one entry per CDR3 protein. The sample yields 470,000 or so distinct CDR3 sequences, 15% to 20% seen once. The CDR3 spans 14 residues. V lost 3 bases and J lost 2, with 10 bases in between. Germline CDR1 reads KGHSH; CDR2 reads LQKENI. The sequencing input was PBMCs or a T cell subset sorted from them (not recorded which). This sequence was found in a man aged 18 to 30 who had mild COVID-19 (a few samples of this study predate the infection). Cell type and time point are not known. The V call is TRBV18, the J call TRBJ2-5, with D uncertain. The CDR3 nucleotides are TGTGCCAGCTCACCGCGGACGCAACAAGAGACCCAGTACTTC. Protein: CASSPRTQQETQYF.